This T cell receptor (beta chain) was sequenced for a study of blood T cell repertoires in COVID-19. V gave up 2 bases and J gave up 4 bases, with 7 bases separating them. The CDR3 is made up of 13 amino acids. Germline CDR1 is KGHSH and CDR2 is LQKENI. Only in-frame clones appear in the TCRdb table, and some are missing; sequencing was by immunoSEQ multiplex PCR. This table holds under 250,000 clones, around 82% found once. This chain uses TRBV18 with TRBJ2-3, with D perhaps matching TRBD2 (6 bases). Input material: peripheral blood. The clonotype comes from a human donor in a cohort sampled during active COVID-19. This chain's CDR3 is CASSPWDSDTQYF. CDR3 in DNA: TGTGCCAGCTCACCATGGGACTCAGATACGCAGTATTTT.